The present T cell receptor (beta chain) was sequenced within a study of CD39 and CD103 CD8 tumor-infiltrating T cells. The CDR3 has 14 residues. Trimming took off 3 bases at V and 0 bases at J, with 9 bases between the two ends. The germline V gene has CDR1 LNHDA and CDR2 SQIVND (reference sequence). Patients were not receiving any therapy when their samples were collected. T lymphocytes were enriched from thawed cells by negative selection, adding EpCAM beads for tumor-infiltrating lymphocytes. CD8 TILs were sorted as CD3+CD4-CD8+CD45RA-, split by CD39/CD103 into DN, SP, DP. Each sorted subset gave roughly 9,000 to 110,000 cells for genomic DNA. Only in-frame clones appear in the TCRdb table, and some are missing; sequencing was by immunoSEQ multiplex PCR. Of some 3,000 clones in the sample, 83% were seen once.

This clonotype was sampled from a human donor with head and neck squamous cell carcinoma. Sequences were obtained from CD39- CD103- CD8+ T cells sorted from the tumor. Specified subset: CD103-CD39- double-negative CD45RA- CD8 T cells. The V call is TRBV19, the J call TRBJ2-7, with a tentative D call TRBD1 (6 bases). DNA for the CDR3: TGTGCCAGTAGTATCGTGGACAGCTCCTACGAGCAGTACTTC. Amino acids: CASSIVDSSYEQYF. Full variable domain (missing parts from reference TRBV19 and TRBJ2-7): DGGITQSPKYLFRKEGQNVTLSCEQNLNHDAMYWYRQDPGQGLRLIYYSQIVNDFQKGDIAEGYSVSREKKESFPLTVTSAQKNPTAFYLCASSIVDSSYEQYFGPGTRLTVT.